The entry below describes one T cell receptor beta chain. What it binds is unknown. TCRdb independently ran MiXCR on the reads; one entry per CDR3 protein. The table includes around 340,000 distinct CDR3 sequences, 25% to 30% detected once. Germline lookup yields CDR1 MNHNS and CDR2 SASEGT. Trimming removed 3 bases at V and 1 base at J, with 7 bases between. The CDR3 loop spans 13 amino acids. This sample was included in a study of T cell repertoires in cytomegalovirus infection. J is TRBJ2-7 and V is TRBV6-1; D is unresolved. The source of this sequence is a human donor in good health (CMV status not recorded). Some clones in this sample may be carry-over from other donors' samples. The sequenced sample was cultured PBMCs, obtained from culture after CMV antigen stimulation. For the CDR3, the DNA is TGTGCCAGCAGTGAGGGCGAGTCCTACGAGCAGTACTTC. Protein: CASSEGESYEQYF.